Each of the 15 T cell receptor beta chains below was sequenced from the same sample in a study of CD8 T cell repertoires and HIV-1 epitope variants. Their target antigens are unknown. The method was immunoSEQ multiplex PCR; TCRdb's version includes in-frame clones alone and lacks a portion of them. The sample holds 7,300 or so clones, around 62% seen once. The sample was cultured CD8+ T cells derived from PBMCs. Receptor source: a male donor with HIV.

By share of the sample, this clone is medium-sized. The chain employs TRBV19 and TRBJ2-2; TRBD1 matches at 7 bases. This CDR3 comprises 16 residues. The germline CDR1 and CDR2 sequences are LNHDA and SQIVND (reference sequence). Unmatched junction bases numbered 16, after V lost 7 bases and J lost 8 bases. DNA of the CDR3: TGTGCCAGTAAAGGTTATGCCGGACAGGCGACGGGGGAGCTGTTTTTT. Protein sequence: CASKGYAGQATGELFF.

This chain connects TRBV27 to TRBJ1-2; no definite D call. V shed 8 bases and J shed 0 bases, with 13 bases lying between them. This CDR3 spans 14 amino acids. Per the germline V gene, CDR1 is MNHEY and CDR2 is SMNVEV (reference sequence). In DNA form, the CDR3 reads TGTGCCAGCGCCCCGACGGCAACTAACTATGGCTACACCTTC. Translated, it gives CASAPTATNYGYTF.

The V and J genes are TRBV11-2 and TRBJ1-1; D possibly corresponds to TRBD1 (5 bases). The V and J ends lost 2 bases and 3 bases respectively, with 13 bases between them. The CDR3 is 15 amino acids. CDR1 SGHAT and CDR2 FQNNGV come from the germline V gene. The CDR3 is CASSLPGTGDTEAFF. CDR3 DNA sequence: TGTGCCAGCAGCTTACCTGGGACCGGGGACACTGAAGCTTTCTTT.

CDR3 residues: CSVVFRTRAYEQYF. The CDR3 DNA follows: TGCAGCGTTGTGTTCAGGACTCGGGCCTACGAGCAGTACTTC. This chain joins TRBV29-1 and TRBJ2-7, with D perhaps TRBD2 (5 bases). CDR1 is SQVTM and CDR2 is ANQGSEA in the germline V gene. This CDR3 region has 14 residues. With 4 bases removed from V and 2 bases from J, the gap between germline ends came to 15 bases.

The gene calls are TRBV19 and TRBJ2-1; 9 nucleotides agree with TRBD1. Per germline, CDR1 LNHDA and CDR2 SQIVND (reference sequence). CDR3 length equals 18 residues. The V gene end was trimmed by 3 bases and the J gene end by 3 bases; junction bases not matched to a gene: 12. In nucleotides, the CDR3 is TGTGCCAGTAGTATTCAAGGTCCGACAGGGGGTCTCTACAATGAGCAGTTCTTC. It translates to CASSIQGPTGGLYNEQFF.

This chain uses TRBV28 with TRBJ1-2, with 7 bases identical to TRBD1. Germline CDR1 is MDHEN and CDR2 is SYDVKM. This CDR3 region has 15 residues. The J segment lost 8 bases and the V segment lost 6 bases, leaving 15 bases of the junction unmatched. CDR3 nucleotide sequence: TGTGCCAGCAGCTCCCCCCGCGAGGGGGCGATGGGCTACACCTTC. Translating it yields CASSSPREGAMGYTF.

Within the sample, this clone is large. The genes are TRBV10-3 and TRBJ2-6, with D possibly being TRBD1 or TRBD2 (5 bases each). V was trimmed by 0 bases and J by 1 base, leaving 10 bases between them. The CDR3 is made up of 17 amino acids. Germline CDR1 is ENHRY and CDR2 is SYGVKD. CDR3: CAISESLGVSGANVLTF. The CDR3 DNA is TGTGCCATCAGTGAGTCTCTGGGGGTATCTGGGGCCAACGTCCTGACTTTC.

The chain links TRBV7-2 to TRBJ1-2, with 7 bases aligning to TRBD1. Germline-derived CDR1 and CDR2 are SGHTA and FQGNSA. CDR3 length equals 14 residues. With 3 bases clipped from V and 3 bases from J, the junction kept 4 bases outside the gene matches. Here the CDR3 reads CASSFGQDYYGYTF. In DNA, the CDR3 is TGTGCCAGCAGCTTTGGACAGGACTACTATGGCTACACCTTC. Full variable domain (remainder filled in from reference TRBV7-2 and TRBJ1-2): GAGVSQSPSNKVTEKGKDVELRCDPISGHTALYWYRQSLGQGLEFLIYFQGNSAPDKSGLPSDRFSAERTGGSVSTLTIQRTQQEDSAVYLCASSFGQDYYGYTFGSGTRLTVV.

This clone occurred a few times. This rearrangement joins TRBV27 to TRBJ2-2, with 13 positions matching TRBD2. There are 21 residues in the CDR3. V lost 6 bases and J lost 5; bases outside the gene matches: 21. Germline lookup yields CDR1 MNHEY and CDR2 SMNVEV (reference sequence). The CDR3 nucleotides are TGTGCCAGCAGATCCACCACCACTAGCGGGGGGGCCTCTGGACTAACCGGGGAGCTGTTTTTT. Encoded protein: CASRSTTTSGGASGLTGELFF.

J is TRBJ2-2 and V is TRBV29-1; no firm D call. V dropped 0 bases and J dropped 7 bases, with 6 bases sitting between them. The germline V gene encodes CDR1 SQVTM and CDR2 ANQGSEA. This CDR3 is built from 12 residues. The CDR3 reads CSVEDRVGELFF. In DNA, the CDR3 is TGCAGCGTTGAAGATCGGGTCGGGGAGCTGTTTTTT.

This rearrangement joins TRBV29-1 to TRBJ2-7; tentative D call: TRBD1 (6 bases). Per germline, CDR1 SQVTM and CDR2 ANQGSEA. Trimming cost V 4 bases and J 4 bases, with 20 bases left between them. CDR3 size: 15 residues. The CDR3 DNA sequence: TGCAGCGTTGTGCACAGGGAATCATTCCGATACGAGCAGTACTTC. Translated, it gives CSVVHRESFRYEQYF.

The V and J genes are TRBV6-5 and TRBJ1-1; no firm D call. The CDR3 covers 14 residues. Germline V gene data show CDR1 as MNHEY and CDR2 as SVGAGI. Between the trimmed V and J ends, which lost 2 bases and 8 bases, there was a span of 15 bases. DNA for the CDR3: TGTGCCAGCAGTTACGGGCTAGGCGGGGTCGAAGCTTTCTTT. Translation: CASSYGLGGVEAFF.

This chain links TRBV28 with TRBJ2-1; no clear D. The CDR3 has 14 amino acids. Germline lookup yields CDR1 MDHEN and CDR2 SYDVKM. V lost 2 bases and J lost 4, with 9 bases in between. In DNA form, the CDR3 reads TGTGCCAGCAGTTTAACCCCATTTTACAATGAGCAGTTCTTC. This gives the protein CASSLTPFYNEQFF.

The genes are TRBV7-9 and TRBJ2-7; 8 bases are shared with TRBD1. V gave up 5 bases and J gave up 5 bases; unmatched junction bases: 17. The CDR3 spans 17 residues. Germline V gene data show CDR1 as SEHNR and CDR2 as FQNEAQ (reference sequence). CDR3 sequence reads: CASSTNDPGQDPHEQYF. CDR3 sequence (DNA): TGTGCCAGCAGCACAAACGACCCGGGACAGGATCCCCACGAGCAGTACTTC.

The count of this clone is one. This rearrangement joins TRBV7-2 to TRBJ1-4; D uncertain. V was clipped by 1 base and J by 5 bases, with 11 bases between them. CDR1 and CDR2 from the germline V gene are SGHTA and FQGNSA. The CDR3 extends over 15 amino acids. CDR3 nucleotide sequence: TGTGCCAGCAGCTTAGTGTCTGGGTTGAATGAAAAACTGTTTTTT. The encoded protein is CASSLVSGLNEKLFF.